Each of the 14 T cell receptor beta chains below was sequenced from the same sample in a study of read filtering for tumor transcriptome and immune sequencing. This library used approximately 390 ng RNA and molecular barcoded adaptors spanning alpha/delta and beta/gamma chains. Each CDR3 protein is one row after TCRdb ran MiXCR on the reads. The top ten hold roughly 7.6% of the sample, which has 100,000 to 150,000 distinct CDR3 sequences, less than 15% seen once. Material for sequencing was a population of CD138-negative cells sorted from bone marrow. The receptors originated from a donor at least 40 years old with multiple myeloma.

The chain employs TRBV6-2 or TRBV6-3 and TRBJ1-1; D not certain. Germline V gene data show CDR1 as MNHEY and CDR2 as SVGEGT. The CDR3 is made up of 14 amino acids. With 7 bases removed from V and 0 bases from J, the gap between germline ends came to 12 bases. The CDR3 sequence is CASTVYLMNTEAFF. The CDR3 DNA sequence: TGTGCCAGCACCGTTTATTTAATGAACACTGAAGCTTTCTTT.

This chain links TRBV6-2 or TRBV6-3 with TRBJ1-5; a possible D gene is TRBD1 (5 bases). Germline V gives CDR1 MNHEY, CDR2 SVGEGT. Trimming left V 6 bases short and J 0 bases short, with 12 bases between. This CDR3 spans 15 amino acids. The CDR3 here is CASSLDRYSNQPQHF. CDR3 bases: TGTGCCAGCAGCCTTGACAGATATAGCAATCAGCCCCAGCATTTT.

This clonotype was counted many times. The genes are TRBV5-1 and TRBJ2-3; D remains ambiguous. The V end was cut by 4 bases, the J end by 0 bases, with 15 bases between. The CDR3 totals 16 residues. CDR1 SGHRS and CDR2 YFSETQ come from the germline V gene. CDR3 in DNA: TGCGCCAGCAGCGGGAAACCCCCAGACAGCACAGATACGCAGTATTTT. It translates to CASSGKPPDSTDTQYF.

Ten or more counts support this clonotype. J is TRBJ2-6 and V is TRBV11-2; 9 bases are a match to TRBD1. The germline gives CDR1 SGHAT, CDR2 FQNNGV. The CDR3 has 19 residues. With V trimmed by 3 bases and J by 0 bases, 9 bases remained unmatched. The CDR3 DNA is TGTGCCAGCAGCTTGGCGTTCGGACAGGGGACCTCTGGGGCCAACGTCCTGACTTTC. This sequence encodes CASSLAFGQGTSGANVLTF.

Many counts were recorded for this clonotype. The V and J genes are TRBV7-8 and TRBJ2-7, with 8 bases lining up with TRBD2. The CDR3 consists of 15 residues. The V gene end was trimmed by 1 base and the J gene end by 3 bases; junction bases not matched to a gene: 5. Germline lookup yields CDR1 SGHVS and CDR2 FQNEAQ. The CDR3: CASSLVSGRLYEQYF. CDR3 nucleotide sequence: TGTGCCAGCAGCTTAGTAAGCGGGAGACTCTACGAGCAGTACTTC.

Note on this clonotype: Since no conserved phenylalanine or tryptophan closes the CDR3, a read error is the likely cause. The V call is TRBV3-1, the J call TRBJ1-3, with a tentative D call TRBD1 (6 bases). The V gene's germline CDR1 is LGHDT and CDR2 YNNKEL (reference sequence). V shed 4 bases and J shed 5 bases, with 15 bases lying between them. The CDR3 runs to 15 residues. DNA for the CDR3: TGTGCCAGCAGCCTCACTTGGGACATTCGAAACACCATATATCTT. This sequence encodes CASSLTWDIRNTIYL.

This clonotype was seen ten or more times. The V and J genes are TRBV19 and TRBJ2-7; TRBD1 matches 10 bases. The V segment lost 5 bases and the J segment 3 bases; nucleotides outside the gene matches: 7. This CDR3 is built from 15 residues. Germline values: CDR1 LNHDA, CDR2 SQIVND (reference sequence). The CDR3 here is CASSATGTGDYEQYF. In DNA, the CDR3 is TGTGCCAGTAGTGCAACCGGGACAGGGGACTACGAGCAGTACTTC. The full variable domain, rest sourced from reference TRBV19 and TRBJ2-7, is DGGITQSPKYLFRKEGQNVTLSCEQNLNHDAMYWYRQDPGQGLRLIYYSQIVNDFQKGDIAEGYSVSREKKESFPLTVTSAQKNPTAFYLCASSATGTGDYEQYFGPGTRLTVT.

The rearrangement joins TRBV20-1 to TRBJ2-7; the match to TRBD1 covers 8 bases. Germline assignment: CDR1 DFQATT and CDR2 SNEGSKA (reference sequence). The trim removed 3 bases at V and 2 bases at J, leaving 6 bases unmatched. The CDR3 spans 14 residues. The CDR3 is CSARRTGSPYEQYF. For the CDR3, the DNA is TGCAGTGCTAGGCGGACAGGGTCCCCCTACGAGCAGTACTTC.

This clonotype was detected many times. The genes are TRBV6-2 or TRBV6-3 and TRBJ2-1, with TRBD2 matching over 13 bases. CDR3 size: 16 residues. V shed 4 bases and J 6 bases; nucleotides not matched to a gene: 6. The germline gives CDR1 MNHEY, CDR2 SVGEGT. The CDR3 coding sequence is TGTGCCAGCAGTTCCCGACTAGCGGGAGGCCCCAATGAGCAGTTCTTC. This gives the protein CASSSRLAGGPNEQFF.

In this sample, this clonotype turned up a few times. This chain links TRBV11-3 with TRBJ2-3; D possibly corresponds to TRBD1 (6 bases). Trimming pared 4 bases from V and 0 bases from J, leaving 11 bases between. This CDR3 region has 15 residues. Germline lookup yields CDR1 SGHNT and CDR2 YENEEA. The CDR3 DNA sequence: TGTGCCAGCAGCTGGTACAGGGTTAGCACAGATACGCAGTATTTT. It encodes CASSWYRVSTDTQYF.

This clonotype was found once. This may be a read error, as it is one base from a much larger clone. CDR3 protein: CASGEDSGRDTLYF. CDR3 DNA: TGTGCTAGTGGCGAGGATAGCGGGAGAGATACGCTGTATTTT. J is TRBJ2-3 and V is TRBV12-5; 9 nucleotides match TRBD2. Germline CDR1 is LGHNT and CDR2 is FRNRAP. This CDR3 is built from 14 residues.

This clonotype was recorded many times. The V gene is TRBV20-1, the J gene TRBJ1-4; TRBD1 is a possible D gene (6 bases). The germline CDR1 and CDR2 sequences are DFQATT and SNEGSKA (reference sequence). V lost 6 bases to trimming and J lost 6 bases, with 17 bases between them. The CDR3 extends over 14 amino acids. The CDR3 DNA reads TGCAGTGCCCCGCAAGGGGCAGGGGATGAAAAACTGTTTTTT. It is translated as CSAPQGAGDEKLFF.

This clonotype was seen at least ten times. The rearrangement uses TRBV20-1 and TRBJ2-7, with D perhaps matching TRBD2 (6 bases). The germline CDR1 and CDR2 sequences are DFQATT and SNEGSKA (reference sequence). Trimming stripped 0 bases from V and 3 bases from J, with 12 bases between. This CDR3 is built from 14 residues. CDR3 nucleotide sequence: TGCAGTGCTAGAGAGGCAGGAGGGATCTACGAGCAGTACTTC. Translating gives CSAREAGGIYEQYF.

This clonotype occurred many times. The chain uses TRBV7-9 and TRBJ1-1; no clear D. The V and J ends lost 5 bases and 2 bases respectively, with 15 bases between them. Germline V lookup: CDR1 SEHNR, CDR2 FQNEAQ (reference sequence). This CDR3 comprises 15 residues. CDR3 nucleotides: TGTGCCAGCAGCCCAGCGTGGAAGTTAAACACTGAAGCTTTCTTT. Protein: CASSPAWKLNTEAFF.